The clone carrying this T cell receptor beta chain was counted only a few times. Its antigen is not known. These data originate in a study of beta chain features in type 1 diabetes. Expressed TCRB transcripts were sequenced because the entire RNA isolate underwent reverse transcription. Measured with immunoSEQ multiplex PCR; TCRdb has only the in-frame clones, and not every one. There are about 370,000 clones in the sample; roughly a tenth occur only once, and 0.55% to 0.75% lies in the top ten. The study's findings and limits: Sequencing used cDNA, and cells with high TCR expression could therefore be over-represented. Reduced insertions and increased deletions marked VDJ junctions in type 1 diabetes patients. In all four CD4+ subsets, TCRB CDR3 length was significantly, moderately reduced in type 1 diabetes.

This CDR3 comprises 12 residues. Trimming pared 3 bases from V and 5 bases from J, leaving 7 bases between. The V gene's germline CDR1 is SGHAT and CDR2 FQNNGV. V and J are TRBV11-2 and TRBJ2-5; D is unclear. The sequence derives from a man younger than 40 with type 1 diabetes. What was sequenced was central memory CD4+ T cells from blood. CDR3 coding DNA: TGTGCCAGCAGCTTTTCCATCGAGACCCAGTACTTC. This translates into CASSFSIETQYF.